Below, 10 T cell receptor beta chains from the same sample are listed, as sequenced in a study of blood T cell repertoires in COVID-19. Some clones are missing from TCRdb's copy, which holds only in-frame ones; the method was immunoSEQ multiplex PCR. The data hold hundreds of thousands of clones, with 75% to 90% observed a single time. The sample taken for sequencing was peripheral blood. These receptors were obtained from a woman younger than 35 with acute or convalescent COVID-19.

The chain recombines TRBV24-1 with TRBJ2-1; 8 bases are shared with TRBD2. Germline V gives CDR1 KGHDR, CDR2 SFDVKD. This CDR3 comprises 16 residues. The trim removed 2 bases at V and 8 bases at J, leaving 10 bases unmatched. CDR3 protein: CATSDWGRLASDEQFF. The CDR3 DNA sequence: TGTGCCACCAGTGATTGGGGTCGACTAGCGTCCGATGAGCAGTTCTTC.

This clone was counted once. This sequence joins TRBV27 and TRBJ2-5; 7 nucleotides match TRBD2. Germline loops: CDR1 MNHEY, CDR2 SMNVEV (reference sequence). Losses at the gene ends were 4 bases for V and 3 bases for J; bases not matched to a gene: 2. The CDR3 length is 13 residues. Written as DNA, the CDR3 is TGTGCCAGCAGTTGGGGGGGTGAAGAGACCCAGTACTTC. Its translation is CASSWGGEETQYF.

The genes are TRBV5-1 and TRBJ2-7; D possibly corresponds to TRBD2 (6 bases). The CDR3 extends over 13 amino acids. In germline, CDR1 is SGHRS, CDR2 YFSETQ. V was shortened by 0 bases and J by 6 bases, with 10 bases between the two germline ends. In DNA form, the CDR3 reads TGCGCCAGCAGCTTGGGGTTGGGGGGCGAGCAGTACTTC. This codes for CASSLGLGGEQYF.

The chain couples TRBV5-6 to TRBJ2-6; tentatively, D is TRBD1 (6 bases). The CDR3 is 15 residues long. Germline V lookup: CDR1 SGHDT, CDR2 YYEEEE. The ends were cut back, 4 bases at V and 0 bases at J, with 8 bases in the middle. The CDR3 DNA is TGTGCCAGCAGCCAGGGGCGCTCTGGGGCCAACGTCCTGACTTTC. Its protein is CASSQGRSGANVLTF.

V gene TRBV28 combines with J gene TRBJ1-2; a possible D gene is TRBD1 (5 bases). Trimming shortened V by 2 bases and J by 3 bases, and 13 bases separated the two germline ends. This CDR3 has 15 amino acids. Germline V gene data show CDR1 as MDHEN and CDR2 as SYDVKM. The CDR3 DNA follows: TGTGCCAGCAGTTTACTGTCTGGGGGGGACTATGGCTACACCTTC. Protein product: CASSLLSGGDYGYTF.

The rearrangement uses TRBV6-5 and TRBJ2-7, with TRBD1 matching 8 bases. Germline CDR1 reads MNHEY; CDR2 reads SVGAGI. This CDR3 spans 13 amino acids. V lost 9 bases to trimming and J lost 3 bases; unmatched junction nucleotides: 7. CDR3 sequence (DNA): TGTGCCAGTTTACAGGGGGAGGTCTACGAGCAGTACTTC. Its translation is CASLQGEVYEQYF.

The chain employs TRBV9 and TRBJ1-3; 8 bases are shared with TRBD1. The ends lost 4 bases at V and 4 bases at J; junction bases unmatched: 4. Germline-derived CDR1 and CDR2 are SGDLS and YYNGEE. The CDR3 extends over 14 amino acids. The DNA of the CDR3 is TGTGCCAGCAGCACCCGGACAGGGGGAAACACCATATATTTT. Encoded protein: CASSTRTGGNTIYF.

This clone was observed once. The gene calls are TRBV20-1 and TRBJ2-5, with D perhaps TRBD1 (6 bases). The germline CDR1 and CDR2 sequences are DFQATT and SNEGSKA (reference sequence). V shed 6 bases and J shed 4 bases, with 9 bases lying between them. This CDR3 spans 11 amino acids. The CDR3 protein is CSAPDRETQYF. In DNA, the CDR3 is TGCAGTGCACCGGACAGAGAGACCCAGTACTTC.

This chain uses TRBV28 with TRBJ1-4, with D maybe TRBD1 (6 bases). Germline loops: CDR1 MDHEN, CDR2 SYDVKM. The V end was cut by 5 bases, the J end by 6 bases, with 16 bases between. The CDR3 consists of 15 residues. CDR3 nucleotide sequence: TGTGCCAGCAGTACACCGACAGGAGAGTATGAAAAACTGTTTTTT. It encodes CASSTPTGEYEKLFF.

This chain uses TRBV27 with TRBJ1-2; the match to TRBD1 covers 9 bases. With 5 bases clipped from V and 6 bases from J, the junction kept 7 bases outside the gene matches. Germline values: CDR1 MNHEY, CDR2 SMNVEV (reference sequence). This CDR3 is 14 amino acids long. The CDR3 sequence is CASSPLTGGNGYTF. CDR3 DNA sequence: TGTGCCAGCAGTCCACTGACAGGGGGAAATGGCTACACCTTC.